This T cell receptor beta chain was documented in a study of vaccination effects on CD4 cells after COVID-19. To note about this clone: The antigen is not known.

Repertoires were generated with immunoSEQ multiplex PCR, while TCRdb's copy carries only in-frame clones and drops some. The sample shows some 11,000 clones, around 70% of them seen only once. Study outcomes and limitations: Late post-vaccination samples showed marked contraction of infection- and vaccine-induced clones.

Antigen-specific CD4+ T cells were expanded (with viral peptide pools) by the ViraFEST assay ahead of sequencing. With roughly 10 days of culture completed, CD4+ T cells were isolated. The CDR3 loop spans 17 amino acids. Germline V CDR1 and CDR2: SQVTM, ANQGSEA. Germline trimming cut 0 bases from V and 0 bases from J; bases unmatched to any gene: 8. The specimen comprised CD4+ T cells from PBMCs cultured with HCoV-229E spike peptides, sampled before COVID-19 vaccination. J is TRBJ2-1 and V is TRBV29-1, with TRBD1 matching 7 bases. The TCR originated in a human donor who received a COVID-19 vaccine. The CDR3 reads CSVEDSATGHSYNEQFF. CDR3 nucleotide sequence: TGCAGCGTTGAAGATTCCGCGACAGGGCACTCCTACAATGAGCAGTTCTTC.